What follows are 21 T cell receptor beta chains derived from one specimen sequenced in a study of T-cell memory formation after mild COVID-19. TCRdb re-derived calls from the 5' RACE reads in MiXCR, one entry per CDR3 protein. Among approximately 300,000 distinct CDR3 sequences listed, about 16% were seen once. Source material: PBMCs or a T cell subset sorted from them (not recorded which). These receptor sequences come from a man aged 18 to 29 who had mild COVID-19 (a few samples of this study predate the infection). Cell type and time point are not known.

This chain links TRBV6-1 with TRBJ2-5; TRBD2 aligns across 10 bases. Germline CDR1 reads MNHNS; CDR2 reads SASEGT. The CDR3 length is 15 residues. Trimming took 10 bases from V and 5 from J; bases not matched to a gene: 13. CDR3: CATYSGTSAGETQYF. The CDR3 DNA follows: TGTGCCACCTATAGCGGGACTAGCGCTGGGGAGACCCAGTACTTC.

This clonotype is a singleton in its sample. The chain recombines TRBV6-5 with TRBJ1-2, with D unresolved. From germline, CDR1 is MNHEY and CDR2 SVGAGI. The CDR3 is made up of 10 amino acids. Trimming removed 11 bases from V and 8 bases from J, with 12 bases in between. The CDR3 nucleotides are TGTGCCCAGCAGAGTAGGGGCTACACCTTC. Protein sequence: CAQQSRGYTF.

The V call is TRBV7-6, the J call TRBJ1-6; D gene ambiguous. The CDR3 has 13 residues. Germline V gene data show CDR1 as SGHVS and CDR2 as FNYEAQ. As DNA, the CDR3 is TGTGCTTCGGGGTCCGAATACAATTCACCCCTCCACTTT. Translated, it gives CASGSEYNSPLHF.

J is TRBJ1-4 and V is TRBV4-1; D perhaps matches TRBD1 (5 bases). The V gene's germline CDR1 is MGHRA and CDR2 YSYEKL. The V end lost 4 bases, the J end lost 4 bases, and 13 bases lay between the germline ends. The CDR3 contains 15 residues. The CDR3 reads CASSRLGGNNEKLFF. The CDR3 DNA reads TGCGCCAGCAGCCGCTTGGGGGGAAATAATGAAAAACTGTTTTTT.

This clonotype was observed at least ten times. In DNA, the CDR3 is TGTGCCAGCGGAGATAGCGGGGCGGAGACCCAGTACTTC. It translates to CASGDSGAETQYF. V and J are TRBV2 and TRBJ2-5; 8 positions match TRBD2. Per germline, CDR1 SNHLY and CDR2 FYNNEI. The CDR3 is 13 amino acids. V was pared by 8 bases and J by 5 bases, with 7 bases of the junction left unmatched.

This clonotype was counted a few times. The chain couples TRBV5-1 to TRBJ1-1, with D possibly being TRBD1 (5 bases). CDR1 and CDR2 (germline): SGHRS, YFSETQ. CDR3 length: 14 residues. V shed 2 bases and J shed 3 bases, with 11 bases lying between them. The CDR3 is CASSFRGADTEAFF. The DNA for the CDR3 is TGCGCCAGCAGCTTCAGAGGGGCTGACACTGAAGCTTTCTTT.

The chain combines TRBV5-4 with TRBJ1-2; 7 nucleotides align to TRBD1. V was clipped by 0 bases and J by 6 bases; unmatched bases: 11. This CDR3 region has 16 residues. CDR1 SGHNT and CDR2 YYREEE come from the germline V gene (reference sequence). DNA for the CDR3: TGTGCCAGCAGCTTGGGATCTCCACAGGGGTATAATGGCTACACCTTC. Translation: CASSLGSPQGYNGYTF.

J is TRBJ2-2 and V is TRBV28, with 7 bases that match TRBD2. The trim removed 8 bases at V and 6 bases at J, leaving 9 bases unmatched. CDR1 and CDR2 from the germline V gene are MDHEN and SYDVKM. This CDR3 has 14 amino acids. The CDR3 is CASGGDGTPGELFF. The CDR3 nucleotides are TGTGCCAGCGGGGGGGACGGGACCCCCGGGGAGCTGTTTTTT.

The chain uses TRBV2 and TRBJ1-1; D is possibly TRBD1 (5 bases). Germline CDR1 reads SNHLY; CDR2 reads FYNNEI. Trimming removed 1 base from V and 2 bases from J, with 14 bases in between. CDR3 size: 16 residues. The CDR3 loop reads CASSEGNAGPNTEAFF. In DNA form, the CDR3 reads TGTGCCAGCAGTGAAGGGAACGCAGGGCCAAACACTGAAGCTTTCTTT.

This clonotype was seen only a few times. The chain links TRBV7-9 to TRBJ1-6, with D perhaps TRBD1 (5 bases). Trimming left V 2 bases short and J 5 bases short, with 10 bases between. Per the germline V gene, CDR1 is SEHNR and CDR2 is FQNEAQ (reference sequence). This CDR3 contains 15 residues. This CDR3 is CASSLSGGNNSPLHF. CDR3 bases: TGTGCCAGCAGCTTATCCGGGGGTAATAATTCACCCCTCCACTTT. Full variable domain (missing parts from reference TRBV7-9 and TRBJ1-6): DTGVSQNPRHKITKRGQNVTFRCDPISEHNRLYWYRQTLGQGPEFLTYFQNEAQLEKSRLLSDRFSAERPKGSFSTLEIQRTEQGDSAMYLCASSLSGGNNSPLHFGNGTRLTVT.

The chain uses TRBV6-1 and TRBJ2-7; D unresolved. Trimming took off 5 bases at V and 0 bases at J, with 8 bases between the two ends. This CDR3 is 13 amino acids long. Germline V gives CDR1 MNHNS, CDR2 SASEGT. CDR3 sequence reads: CASSRDTSYEQYF. CDR3 DNA sequence: TGTGCCAGCAGTAGAGACACCTCCTACGAGCAGTACTTC.

The CDR3 DNA follows: TGTGCCAGCAGCTATACATATAATTCACCCCTCCACTTT. Protein sequence: CASSYTYNSPLHF. V usage is TRBV28 and J usage is TRBJ1-6; no definite D call. The CDR3 is 13 amino acids. Germline CDR1 reads MDHEN; CDR2 reads SYDVKM. The ends were cut back, 6 bases at V and 4 bases at J, with 7 bases in the middle.

This clonotype came up a few times. The chain carries TRBV2 and TRBJ1-1; D is possibly TRBD1 (5 bases). Germline-derived CDR1 and CDR2 are SNHLY and FYNNEI. CDR3 length equals 13 residues. The V gene lost 7 bases and the J gene lost 0 bases, with 9 bases spanning the gap. CDR3 region: CASNSQVNTEAFF. The DNA of the CDR3 is TGTGCCAGCAACTCACAGGTGAACACTGAAGCTTTCTTT.

This sequence joins TRBV20-1 and TRBJ1-1; 11 bases agree with TRBD1. Looked up from germline, CDR1 is DFQATT and CDR2 is SNEGSKA (reference sequence). This CDR3 region has 14 residues. CDR3 residues: CIILKGTGGPLAFF. The CDR3 region has the DNA TGCATCATCCTAAAGGGGACAGGGGGGCCCCTAGCTTTCTTT.

This clonotype came up a few times. The chain combines TRBV20-1 with TRBJ2-1, with 10 nucleotides matching TRBD1. The germline CDR1 and CDR2 sequences are DFQATT and SNEGSKA (reference sequence). Trimming at V came to 0 bases and at J to 7 bases, leaving 9 bases not matched to a gene. There are 16 residues in the CDR3. This CDR3 is CSARDYFRTGGNEQFF. The CDR3 DNA sequence: TGCAGTGCTAGAGATTATTTCAGGACAGGGGGAAATGAGCAGTTCTTC.

This clonotype was seen a handful of times. The rearrangement uses TRBV10-2 and TRBJ2-7; D is unresolved. Germline CDR1 reads WSHSY; CDR2 reads SAAADI. The CDR3 covers 16 residues. V was cut by 3 bases and J by 0 bases, with 15 bases left in between. CDR3 region: CASSDSPDLASYEQYF. CDR3 nucleotide sequence: TGCGCCAGCAGTGATTCCCCCGACTTAGCCTCCTACGAGCAGTACTTC.

This clonotype turned up a few times. The chain combines TRBV10-3 with TRBJ2-1; 10 bases match TRBD1. Germline V gene data show CDR1 as ENHRY and CDR2 as SYGVKD. The J segment lost 5 bases and the V segment lost 0 bases, leaving 4 bases of the junction unmatched. There are 16 residues in the CDR3. As DNA, the CDR3 is TGTGCCATCAGTGAGTCGCCGGGACAGGGGCACAATGAGCAGTTCTTC. Protein product: CAISESPGQGHNEQFF.

In its sample, this clonotype was seen many times. This chain connects TRBV5-1 to TRBJ2-1; tentative D call: TRBD2 (5 bases). This CDR3 has 19 amino acids. Trimming pared 7 bases from V and 0 bases from J, leaving 26 bases between. CDR1 is SGHRS and CDR2 is YFSETQ in the germline V gene. In DNA, the CDR3 is TGCGCCAGCTGCCCCGGGAAGGAGTTTAATTTTTTCTCCTACAATGAGCAGTTCTTC. Its translation: CASCPGKEFNFFSYNEQFF.

This clonotype was seen only a few times. This chain joins TRBV10-3 and TRBJ1-6; D is unresolved. The V and J ends lost 3 bases and 0 bases respectively, with 6 bases between them. CDR1 and CDR2 (germline): ENHRY, SYGVKD. The CDR3 sequence is 15 residues long. The CDR3 loop reads CAISESSSYNSPLHF. For the CDR3, the DNA is TGTGCCATCAGTGAATCTAGCTCCTATAATTCACCCCTCCACTTT.

The rearrangement links TRBV4-3 to TRBJ2-3, with 7 nucleotides matching TRBD2. Germline trimming cut 0 bases from V and 4 bases from J; bases unmatched to any gene: 4. CDR3 length equals 15 residues. Looked up from germline, CDR1 is LGHNA and CDR2 is YSLEER. Here the CDR3 reads CASSQDLGRADTQYF. DNA for the CDR3: TGCGCCAGCAGCCAAGACCTTGGGAGGGCAGATACGCAGTATTTT.

The CDR3 sequence: CATSANSGGSGPYNEQFF. The CDR3, as DNA: TGTGCCACCAGTGCCAACTCGGGGGGGAGCGGCCCTTACAATGAGCAGTTCTTC. V and J are TRBV24-1 and TRBJ2-1; TRBD2 agrees at 8 bases. Germline loops: CDR1 KGHDR, CDR2 SFDVKD. V shed 5 bases, J shed 4 bases, and the junction held 15 bases outside the gene matches. The CDR3 is made up of 18 amino acids.